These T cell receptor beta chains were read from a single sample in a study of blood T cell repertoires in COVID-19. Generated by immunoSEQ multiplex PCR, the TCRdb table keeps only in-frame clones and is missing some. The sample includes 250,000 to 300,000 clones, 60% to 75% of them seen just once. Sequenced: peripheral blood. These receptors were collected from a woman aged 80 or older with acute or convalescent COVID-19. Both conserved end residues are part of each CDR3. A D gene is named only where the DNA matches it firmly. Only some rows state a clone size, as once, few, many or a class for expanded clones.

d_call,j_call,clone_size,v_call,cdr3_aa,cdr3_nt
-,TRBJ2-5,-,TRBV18,CASSPGRLDETQYF,TGTGCCAGCTCACCGGGGAGACTAGACGAGACCCAGTACTTC
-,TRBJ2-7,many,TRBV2,CASSENGFYEQYF,TGTGCCAGCAGTGAAAACGGTTTCTACGAGCAGTACTTC
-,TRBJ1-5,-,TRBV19,CASSIDWETTYSNQPQHF,TGTGCCAGTAGTATAGATTGGGAGACAACGTATAGCAATCAGCCCCAGCATTTT
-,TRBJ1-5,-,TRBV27,CASSSLAGAGQPQHF,TGTGCCAGCAGTTCACTTGCGGGGGCAGGCCAGCCCCAGCATTTT
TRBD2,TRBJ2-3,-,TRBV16,CASSQSLAGGTDTQYF,TGTGCCAGCAGCCAATCCCTAGCGGGAGGCACAGATACGCAGTATTTT
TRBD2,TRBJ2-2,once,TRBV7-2,CASSVLAGGATGELFF,TGTGCCAGCAGCGTACTAGCGGGGGGCGCGACCGGGGAGCTGTTTTTT
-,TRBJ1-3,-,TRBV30,CAWRAQGSGNTIYF,TGTGCCTGGAGGGCCCAGGGAAGTGGAAACACCATATATTTT
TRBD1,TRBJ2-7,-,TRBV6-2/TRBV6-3,CASSYGTGAYNYQQYF,TGTGCCAGCAGTTACGGGACAGGGGCGTATAACTACCAGCAGTACTTC
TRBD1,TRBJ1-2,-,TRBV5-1,CASSQIPGQGASGPGYTF,TGCGCCAGCAGCCAGATTCCGGGACAGGGGGCGTCTGGACCCGGCTACACCTTC
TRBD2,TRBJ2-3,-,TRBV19,CASSPRAGRTDTQYF,TGTGCCAGTAGTCCGAGAGCGGGGCGCACAGATACGCAGTATTTT
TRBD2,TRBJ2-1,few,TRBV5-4,CASSLGLAGAYNEQFF,TGTGCCAGCAGCCTTGGACTAGCGGGGGCTTACAATGAGCAGTTCTTC
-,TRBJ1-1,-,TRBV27,CASSISGIGFRTEAFF,TGTGCCAGCAGTATTTCAGGCATAGGATTTCGCACTGAAGCTTTCTTT
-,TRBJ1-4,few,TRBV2,CASSGTTTNEKLFF,TGTGCCAGCTCCGGGACTACAACTAATGAAAAACTGTTTTTT
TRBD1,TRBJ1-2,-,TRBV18,CASSPQDRGHGYTF,TGTGCCAGCTCACCACAAGACAGGGGTCATGGCTACACCTTC
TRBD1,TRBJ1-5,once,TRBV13,CASSLAGTGDNQPQHF,TGTGCCAGCAGCTTAGCCGGGACAGGGGACAATCAGCCCCAGCATTTT
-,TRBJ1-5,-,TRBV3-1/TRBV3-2,CASSQERFQPQHF,TGTGCCAGCAGCCAAGAGCGGTTTCAGCCCCAGCATTTT
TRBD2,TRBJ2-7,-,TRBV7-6,CASSLIPPGTSGDYEQYF,TGTGCCAGCAGCTTAATCCCCCCGGGGACTAGCGGTGACTACGAGCAGTACTTC